The 29 T cell receptor beta chains below come from one sample, sequenced in a study of vaccination and CD4 T cells after COVID-19. Cultured CD4+ T cell DNA underwent sequencing with the Oncomine TCR Beta short-read assay. Each CDR3 protein gets one entry after TCRdb re-called the PCR reads with MiXCR. The sample lists thousands of distinct CDR3 sequences; 60% to 65% were seen once. Noted treatment: approximately 9-day PBMC culture with coronavirus spike peptide pools or control peptides (ViraFEST assay). These receptors are not linked to any known antigen. The material sequenced was CD4+ T cells from blood, cultured in vitro. The source is a human donor who had recovered from COVID-19.

This clonotype was picked up a small number of times. CDR3 protein: CSARRQLAEVSYEQYF. CDR3 coding DNA: TGCAGTGCTAGACGACAGCTAGCGGAAGTTTCCTACGAGCAGTACTTC. The J gene is TRBJ2-7, the V gene TRBV20-1, with 7 bases fitting TRBD2. The germline V gene has CDR1 DFQATT and CDR2 SNEGSKA (reference sequence). The CDR3 totals 16 residues. The V gene end was trimmed by 2 bases and the J gene end by 1 base; junction bases not matched to a gene: 11.

Only a few counts were recorded for this clonotype. This rearrangement joins TRBV5-8 to TRBJ2-3, with D uncertain. V was cut by 0 bases and J by 2 bases, with 10 bases left in between. The V gene's germline CDR1 is SGHTS and CDR2 YDEGEE. The CDR3 runs 15 residues. The CDR3 DNA is TGTGCCAGCAGCTTGGTCGGGTCCCTCACAGATACGCAGTATTTT. Translating it yields CASSLVGSLTDTQYF. Looking up the rest from reference TRBV5-8 and TRBJ2-3 gives the full variable domain: EAGVTQSPTHLIKTRGQQATLRCSPISGHTSVYWYQQALGLGLQFLLWYDEGEERNRGNFPPRFSGRQFPNYSSELNVNALELEDSALYLCASSLVGSLTDTQYFGPGTRLTVL.

This clonotype appeared a few times. The chain recombines TRBV28 with TRBJ1-2; 7 bases line up with TRBD1. V shed 5 bases and J 1 base; nucleotides not matched to a gene: 7. The length of the CDR3 is 15 residues. Germline V gene lookup returns CDR1 MDHEN and CDR2 SYDVKM. CDR3 residues: CASSPMTGLNYGYTF. The CDR3 DNA is TGTGCCAGCAGTCCGATGACAGGGCTTAACTATGGCTACACCTTC.

The CDR3 reads CASSRGREQYF. The CDR3 DNA sequence: TGTGCCAGCTCTAGGGGGCGGGAGCAGTACTTC. This chain uses TRBV11-3 with TRBJ2-7; 7 nucleotides align to TRBD1. Looked up from germline, CDR1 is SGHNT and CDR2 is YENEEA. V shed 8 bases, J shed 7 bases, and the junction held 5 bases outside the gene matches. The CDR3 consists of 11 residues.

The rearrangement joins TRBV6-5 to TRBJ2-4; either TRBD1 or TRBD2 may fit D (5 bases each). V lost 2 bases and J 7 bases, leaving 18 bases between the germline ends. The CDR3 spans 16 residues. Germline V gene lookup returns CDR1 MNHEY and CDR2 SVGAGI. The chain's CDR3 is CASSYLTGPRKNIQYF. The CDR3 nucleotides read TGTGCCAGCAGTTACCTTACGGGACCCCGTAAGAACATTCAGTACTTC.

This rearrangement joins TRBV28 to TRBJ2-2; 8 nucleotides align to TRBD2. The germline V gene encodes CDR1 MDHEN and CDR2 SYDVKM. This CDR3 has 13 residues. V shed 10 bases and J 4 bases; nucleotides not matched to a gene: 5. The CDR3 DNA reads TGTGCCACGTTAGCGGGGACCACCGGGGAGCTGTTTTTT. This gives the protein CATLAGTTGELFF.

This chain uses TRBV6-2 or TRBV6-3 with TRBJ1-1, with 10 bases fitting TRBD1. CDR1 is MNHEY and CDR2 is SVGEGT in the germline V gene. Trimming at V came to 3 bases and at J to 4 bases, leaving 5 bases not matched to a gene. The CDR3 is 15 amino acids. The CDR3 sequence: CASSYGTGVSTEAFF. For the CDR3, the DNA is TGTGCCAGCAGTTATGGGACAGGGGTGAGCACTGAAGCTTTCTTT.

This chain links TRBV24-1 with TRBJ2-3; the D gene is possibly TRBD2 (5 bases). Germline CDR1 and CDR2: KGHDR and SFDVKD. The CDR3 has 14 residues. Between the trimmed V and J ends, which lost 6 bases and 1 base, there was a span of 10 bases. This CDR3 reads CATSSGRGTDTQYF. The CDR3 coding sequence is TGTGCCACCAGTTCTGGGAGAGGCACAGATACGCAGTATTTT.

This clonotype turned up a few times. V gene TRBV10-3 combines with J gene TRBJ2-3, with D possibly TRBD1 on 6 matching bases. Per germline, CDR1 ENHRY and CDR2 SYGVKD. V was cut by 10 bases and J by 4 bases, with 9 bases left in between. This CDR3 contains 11 residues. CDR3 loop: CASRQADTQYF. CDR3 bases: TGTGCCAGTCGACAGGCAGATACGCAGTATTTT.

J is TRBJ1-2 and V is TRBV11-2; D ambiguous. CDR1 and CDR2 (germline): SGHAT, FQNNGV. CDR3 size: 13 residues. Trimming left V 3 bases short and J 1 base short, with 6 bases between. Here the CDR3 DNA reads TGTGCCAGCAGCTTGAACCTTAACTATGGCTACACCTTC. It encodes CASSLNLNYGYTF.

The J gene is TRBJ1-2, the V gene TRBV6-1; the D gene is possibly TRBD1 (5 bases). This CDR3 is built from 16 residues. Trimming removed 6 bases at V and 4 bases at J, with 21 bases between. CDR1 MNHNS and CDR2 SASEGT come from the germline V gene. DNA for the CDR3: TGTGCCAGCAGGGCAGGACGGGACTTTACGGTCTATGGCTACACCTTC. It translates to CASRAGRDFTVYGYTF.

The V and J genes are TRBV28 and TRBJ1-2; unclear D gene. Germline loops: CDR1 MDHEN, CDR2 SYDVKM. The CDR3 contains 15 residues. V shed 3 bases and J shed 2 bases, with 13 bases lying between them. The chain's CDR3 is CASSFPTGVNYGYTF. Written as DNA, the CDR3 is TGTGCCAGCAGTTTCCCCACTGGAGTCAACTATGGCTACACCTTC.

This clonotype has a handful of counts. This chain joins TRBV7-2 and TRBJ2-5; 13 nucleotides align to TRBD2. After removal of 0 bases from V and 1 base from J, the junction contained 5 bases not matched to a gene. This CDR3 has 18 amino acids. The germline V gene has CDR1 SGHTA and CDR2 FQGNSA. The chain's CDR3 is CASSLAVLAGGGQETQYF. For the CDR3, the DNA is TGTGCCAGCAGCTTAGCGGTACTAGCGGGAGGGGGCCAAGAGACCCAGTACTTC. The entire variable domain, with the rest obtained from reference TRBV7-2 and TRBJ2-5, is as follows: GAGVSQSPSNKVTEKGKDVELRCDPISGHTALYWYRQSLGQGLEFLIYFQGNSAPDKSGLPSDRFSAERTGGSVSTLTIQRTQQEDSAVYLCASSLAVLAGGGQETQYFGPGTRLLVL.

As for this clonotype: The junction departs from germline at one end; a sequencing error may be responsible. V and J are TRBV20-1 and TRBJ1-3, with D possibly TRBD1 on 6 matching bases. Looked up from germline, CDR1 is DFQATT and CDR2 is SNEGSKA (reference sequence). This CDR3 spans 14 amino acids. The CDR3 is CGARPAQGGNTIYF. CDR3 nucleotide sequence: TGCGGTGCACGGCCTGCACAGGGAGGAAACACCATATATTTT.

Notes on this clonotype: A junction boundary mismatches the germline segment, possibly from a read error. The rearrangement uses TRBV27 and TRBJ1-2; TRBD1 agrees at 9 bases. Germline V lookup: CDR1 MNHEY, CDR2 SMNVEV (reference sequence). This CDR3 contains 15 residues. The CDR3 DNA sequence: TGCACCAGCAGTTTAAGACAGGGGGATAACTATGGCTACACCTTC. It encodes CTSSLRQGDNYGYTF.

V is TRBV19 and J is TRBJ2-3; TRBD1 agrees at 12 bases. J gave up 3 bases and V 5 bases, and 3 bases lay outside the gene matches. Per germline, CDR1 LNHDA and CDR2 SQIVND (reference sequence). The CDR3 consists of 15 residues. The CDR3 nucleotides are TGTGCCAGTAGTGGGACAGGGGGCTCAACAGATACGCAGTATTTT. It encodes CASSGTGGSTDTQYF.

This chain links TRBV7-9 with TRBJ1-3, with a tentative D call TRBD1 (6 bases). The CDR3 covers 16 residues. The V gene lost 5 bases and the J gene lost 2 bases, with 16 bases spanning the gap. The germline CDR1 and CDR2 sequences are SEHNR and FQNEAQ (reference sequence). DNA for the CDR3: TGTGCCAGCAGCCGCAGGGGAGGCGATACTGGAAACACCATATATTTT. Translated, it gives CASSRRGGDTGNTIYF.

The genes are TRBV6-2 or TRBV6-3 and TRBJ2-5; D is undetermined. This CDR3 region has 11 residues. Between the trimmed V and J ends, which lost 2 bases and 5 bases, there was a span of 3 bases. CDR1 and CDR2 from the germline V gene are MNHEY and SVGEGT. DNA of the CDR3: TGTGCCAGCAGTTACAGGGAGACCCAGTACTTC. Translating it yields CASSYRETQYF.

The chain has TRBV28 and TRBJ2-5, with 8 bases aligning to TRBD1. The germline V gene has CDR1 MDHEN and CDR2 SYDVKM. V dropped 3 bases and J dropped 4; count of bases not matched to a gene: 10. The CDR3 is made up of 16 amino acids. The CDR3 loop reads CASSFPPGQEGETQYF. As DNA, the CDR3 is TGTGCCAGCAGTTTCCCCCCGGGACAGGAGGGAGAGACCCAGTACTTC.

The V call is TRBV19, the J call TRBJ2-1; 8 nucleotides align to TRBD1. Germline CDR1 and CDR2: LNHDA and SQIVND (reference sequence). J gave up 6 bases and V 11 bases, and 12 bases lay outside the gene matches. The CDR3 has 14 residues. The CDR3 coding sequence is TGTGCCTCAACCCCAGGGGGCAGCTTCAATGAGCAGTTCTTC. Its protein product is CASTPGGSFNEQFF. Using reference TRBV19 and TRBJ2-1 for the parts outside the CDR3, the full variable domain is DGGITQSPKYLFRKEGQNVTLSCEQNLNHDAMYWYRQDPGQGLRLIYYSQIVNDFQKGDIAEGYSVSREKKESFPLTVTSAQKNPTAFYLCASTPGGSFNEQFFGPGTRLTVL.

CDR3 coding DNA: TGTGCCAGCAGTCTCCTCGGGACACCCTCGCATCAGCCCCAGCATTTT. Translating it yields CASSLLGTPSHQPQHF. The chain uses TRBV6-2 or TRBV6-3 and TRBJ1-5; TRBD1 is a possible D gene (6 bases). The germline gives CDR1 MNHEY, CDR2 SVGEGT. The CDR3 is made up of 16 amino acids. V dropped 5 bases and J dropped 5 bases, with 19 bases sitting between them.

V gene TRBV28 combines with J gene TRBJ1-5, with D possibly TRBD1 on 5 matching bases. V lost 6 bases to trimming and J lost 3 bases, with 6 bases between them. CDR1 and CDR2 from the germline V gene are MDHEN and SYDVKM. The CDR3 spans 12 residues. In DNA form, the CDR3 reads TGTGCCAGCAGACAGGTCAATCAGCCCCAGCATTTT. Translated, it gives CASRQVNQPQHF.

This clonotype was observed a few times. V is TRBV20-1 and J is TRBJ2-7; 10 nucleotides agree with TRBD1. The CDR3 has 15 amino acids. Germline V lookup: CDR1 DFQATT, CDR2 SNEGSKA (reference sequence). The V segment lost 7 bases and the J segment 6 bases; nucleotides outside the gene matches: 15. The CDR3 DNA sequence: TGCAGTGTTTACGACACCGGGACAGGGGCCAGCGAGCAGTACTTC. It translates to CSVYDTGTGASEQYF.

This CDR3 reads CASRDRGWLNTEAFF. The CDR3, as DNA: TGCGCCAGCCGGGACAGGGGGTGGTTGAACACTGAAGCTTTCTTT. The chain combines TRBV10-2 with TRBJ1-1, with 11 bases lining up with TRBD1. CDR3 length: 15 amino acids. The germline V gene encodes CDR1 WSHSY and CDR2 SAAADI. The V segment lost 8 bases and the J segment 0 bases; nucleotides outside the gene matches: 5.

The chain combines TRBV6-1 with TRBJ2-7; TRBD2 aligns across 7 bases. From germline, CDR1 is MNHNS and CDR2 SASEGT. This CDR3 comprises 17 residues. Losses at the gene ends were 4 bases for V and 6 bases for J; bases not matched to a gene: 18. CDR3: CASSVTDSGLGFAEQYF. The CDR3 DNA follows: TGTGCCAGCAGTGTTACCGATAGCGGGTTGGGATTCGCCGAGCAGTACTTC.

The gene calls are TRBV11-2 and TRBJ2-2; D is ambiguous. This CDR3 spans 13 amino acids. V lost 8 bases, J lost 4 bases, and 11 bases lay in between. Germline V CDR1 and CDR2: SGHAT, FQNNGV. The CDR3 DNA reads as TGTGCCAGCTCCCGGGCGGCCACCGGGGAGCTGTTTTTT. Translated: CASSRAATGELFF.

This clonotype was recorded a few times. This chain connects TRBV6-1 to TRBJ2-2; 8 positions agree with TRBD1. Germline assignment: CDR1 MNHNS and CDR2 SASEGT. Trimming removed 6 bases from V and 0 bases from J; junction bases left unmatched: 3. CDR3 length equals 15 residues. CDR3 loop: CASSLGQANTGELFF. CDR3 DNA: TGTGCCAGCAGCTTGGGACAGGCGAACACCGGGGAGCTGTTTTTT.

This chain joins TRBV19 and TRBJ2-5, with no clear D. The V end lost 2 bases, the J end lost 1 base, and 8 bases lay between the germline ends. The CDR3 loop spans 14 amino acids. The germline V gene has CDR1 LNHDA and CDR2 SQIVND (reference sequence). The CDR3 region is CASSIRTTQETQYF. In DNA, the CDR3 is TGTGCCAGTAGTATAAGGACGACCCAAGAGACCCAGTACTTC.

V is TRBV23-1 and J is TRBJ1-2, with 10 nucleotides matching TRBD1. TRBV23-1 is sorted into the ORF group, with uncertain function. This CDR3 comprises 15 residues. Germline trimming cut 0 bases from V and 5 bases from J; bases unmatched to any gene: 3. The CDR3 DNA is TGCGCCAGCAGTCAATCCGGGACAGGGGTGTATGGCTACACCTTC. Translated: CASSQSGTGVYGYTF.